Below are 21 T cell receptor beta chains sequenced from a single sample in a study of OX40 agonist ivuxolimab in advanced cancers. Produced via immunoSEQ multiplex PCR; TCRdb's table is partial and in-frame only. Of some 62,000 clones listed, just under 85% are singletons. The specimen was CD4+ or CD8+ T cells sorted from blood, collected in a trial of the OX40 agonist ivuxolimab. Receptors originate from an adult with an advanced solid tumor such as melanoma, head and neck, liver or kidney cancer.

The chain couples TRBV19 to TRBJ1-5; no firm D call. CDR1 and CDR2 from the germline V gene are LNHDA and SQIVND (reference sequence). This CDR3 comprises 14 residues. Trimming cost V 7 bases and J 6 bases, with 16 bases left between them. CDR3 coding DNA: TGTGCCAGTACCGATAGCCAAGGGATTCAGCCCCAGCATTTT. Translating it yields CASTDSQGIQPQHF.

The chain employs TRBV27 and TRBJ1-2; tentatively, D is TRBD1 (6 bases). The CDR3 length is 12 residues. Germline V gene data show CDR1 as MNHEY and CDR2 as SMNVEV (reference sequence). V lost 2 bases and J 7 bases, leaving 8 bases between the germline ends. CDR3 bases: TGTGCCAGCAGTTTAACGGGGGCTGGCTACACCTTC. Translated, it gives CASSLTGAGYTF.

The V and J genes are TRBV6-6 and TRBJ1-1; D gene unclear. The V end lost 6 bases, the J end lost 8 bases, and 13 bases lay between the germline ends. CDR1 MNHNY and CDR2 SVGAGI come from the germline V gene (reference sequence). This CDR3 has 12 residues. The CDR3 region is CASSLPGTEAFF. CDR3 nucleotide sequence: TGTGCCAGCAGCCTACCGGGTACGGAAGCTTTCTTT.

The genes are TRBV28 and TRBJ1-5, with no clear D. CDR1 is MDHEN, CDR2 SYDVKM, per germline. V lost 3 bases and J lost 0, with 21 bases in between. This CDR3 has 19 residues. Here the CDR3 DNA reads TGTGCCAGCAGTTTGGCCGGGATCATTCAGCTCAGTAGCAATCAGCCCCAGCATTTT. Translation gives CASSLAGIIQLSSNQPQHF.

The chain combines TRBV2 with TRBJ2-5, with 7 bases matching TRBD1. The end of the DNA aligns better with TRBJ2-7, so the J call may be wrong. Looked up from germline, CDR1 is SNHLY and CDR2 is FYNNEI. This CDR3 spans 12 amino acids. CDR3 sequence reads: CASSGQGYEQYF. The CDR3, as DNA: TGTGCCAGCAGTGGACAGGGCTACGAGCAGTACTTC.

The chain recombines TRBV6-1 with TRBJ1-2, with a tentative D call TRBD1 (5 bases). The CDR3 consists of 12 residues. The germline V and J ends were trimmed by 10 bases and 0 bases, with 9 bases remaining between them. Germline CDR1 and CDR2: MNHNS and SASEGT. The DNA of the CDR3 is TGTGCCACCAGGACAACTAACTATGGCTACACCTTC. This gives the protein CATRTTNYGYTF.

The gene calls are TRBV5-5 and TRBJ2-2; no clear D. Germline V CDR1 and CDR2: SGHKS, YYEKEE (reference sequence). CDR3 length equals 13 residues. V lost 0 bases, J lost 8 bases, and 8 bases lay in between. The CDR3 reads CASSLAGKGELFF. CDR3 sequence (DNA): TGTGCCAGCAGCTTGGCCGGCAAGGGGGAGCTGTTTTTT.

As concerns this clone: A read error may account for a junction end that differs from germline. V is TRBV27 and J is TRBJ2-1; 15 bases are shared with TRBD2. Germline V gives CDR1 MNHEY, CDR2 SMNVEV (reference sequence). The CDR3 totals 18 residues. The CDR3 loop reads CASSLRTSGGAYYSEQFF. The CDR3 DNA follows: TGTGCCAGCAGTTTACGGACTAGCGGGGGGGCTTATTACAGTGAGCAGTTCTTC.

The chain carries TRBV28 and TRBJ1-2; 8 bases map to TRBD1. CDR1 and CDR2 from the germline V gene are MDHEN and SYDVKM. The length of the CDR3 is 15 residues. The V gene end was trimmed by 3 bases and the J gene end by 1 base; junction bases not matched to a gene: 4. The CDR3 coding sequence is TGTGCCAGCAGTTTGCAGGGGGCGCTTAACTATGGCTACACCTTC. This encodes CASSLQGALNYGYTF.

The chain combines TRBV13 with TRBJ2-1; 8 positions match TRBD1. Germline V gives CDR1 PRHDT, CDR2 FYEKMQ (reference sequence). The CDR3 consists of 15 residues. With 5 bases clipped from V and 4 bases from J, the junction kept 7 bases outside the gene matches. CDR3: CASSKAGQGYNEQFF. The CDR3 DNA reads as TGTGCCAGCAGCAAAGCCGGACAGGGATACAATGAGCAGTTCTTC.

This clone has only a few counts. The chain combines TRBV18 with TRBJ1-1, with 9 positions matching TRBD1. The CDR3 is made up of 14 amino acids. The junction had 5 bases not matched to a gene; V was cut back by 6 bases and J by 3 bases. CDR1 is KGHSH, CDR2 LQKENI, per germline. As DNA, the CDR3 is TGTGCCAGCTCTCCAACAGGGGGCTACACTGAAGCTTTCTTT. Residues: CASSPTGGYTEAFF.

A single count supports this clone. This chain connects TRBV29-1 to TRBJ1-3; a weak D match, TRBD1 (5 bases). CDR1 SQVTM and CDR2 ANQGSEA come from the germline V gene. V was clipped by 7 bases and J by 0 bases, with 7 bases between them. This CDR3 is 12 amino acids long. The CDR3 sequence is CSGGGSGNTIYF. The CDR3, as DNA: TGCAGCGGGGGGGGCTCTGGAAACACCATATATTTT.

This rearrangement joins TRBV21-1 to TRBJ1-4. TRBV21-1 is tagged as a pseudogene. The CDR3 is 16 amino acids. Here the CDR3 reads CASSPQAVATNEKLFF. The CDR3 DNA follows: TGTGCCAGCAGCCCCCAAGCGGTTGCAACTAATGAAAAACTGTTTTTT.

V usage is TRBV5-6 and J usage is TRBJ1-2; D unresolved. This CDR3 comprises 14 residues. Trimming removed 6 bases from V and 0 bases from J, with 12 bases in between. The germline V gene has CDR1 SGHDT and CDR2 YYEEEE. CDR3 loop: CASIPRWANYGYTF. The CDR3 region has the DNA TGTGCCAGCATCCCTCGGTGGGCTAACTATGGCTACACCTTC.

The genes are TRBV15 and TRBJ1-5; TRBD1 agrees at 7 bases. Germline CDR1 is LNHNV and CDR2 is YYDKDF (reference sequence). The junction had 7 bases not matched to a gene; V was cut back by 3 bases and J by 5 bases. This CDR3 region has 15 residues. The CDR3 sequence: CATSSKTGVHQPQHF. The DNA of the CDR3 is TGTGCCACCAGCAGTAAAACAGGGGTGCATCAGCCCCAGCATTTT.

The genes are TRBV10-3 and TRBJ2-5; 7 bases line up with TRBD1. Germline trimming cut 0 bases from V and 3 bases from J; bases unmatched to any gene: 1. The CDR3 contains 14 residues. Germline CDR1 ENHRY, CDR2 SYGVKD. The CDR3 DNA is TGTGCCATCAGTGAGTCAGGGGGCGAAGAGACCCAGTACTTC. Protein sequence: CAISESGGEETQYF.

The chain carries TRBV5-1 and TRBJ2-5; D uncertain. CDR3 length equals 13 residues. Trimming pared 4 bases from V and 0 bases from J, leaving 7 bases between. Per germline, CDR1 SGHRS and CDR2 YFSETQ. The CDR3 bases are TGCGCCAGCAGCCGTGAGAACCAAGAGACCCAGTACTTC. This gives the protein CASSRENQETQYF. The complete variable domain, with remaining parts taken from reference TRBV5-1 and TRBJ2-5, reads KAGVTQTPRYLIKTRGQQVTLSCSPISGHRSVSWYQQTPGQGLQFLFEYFSETQRNKGNFPGRFSGRQFSNSRSEMNVSTLELGDSALYLCASSRENQETQYFGPGTRLLVL.

The V call is TRBV15, the J call TRBJ1-5, with D maybe TRBD1 (5 bases). Trimming shortened V by 1 base and J by 0 bases, and 13 bases separated the two germline ends. The CDR3 covers 17 residues. Germline lookup yields CDR1 LNHNV and CDR2 YYDKDF (reference sequence). CDR3 coding DNA: TGTGCCACCAGCAGAGCTTCAGGGTCTTATAGCAATCAGCCCCAGCATTTT. Protein: CATSRASGSYSNQPQHF. Full variable domain (outside the CDR3, taken from reference TRBV15 and TRBJ1-5): DAMVIQNPRYQVTQFGKPVTLSCSQTLNHNVMYWYQQKSSQAPKLLFHYYDKDFNNEADTPDNFQSRRPNTSFCFLDIRSPGLGDTAMYLCATSRASGSYSNQPQHFGDGTRLSIL.

The CDR3 DNA follows: TGTGCCAGCAGCTTGGAGGGGGGCACTAAAAACATTCAGTACTTC. Protein sequence: CASSLEGGTKNIQYF. The chain is built from TRBV5-8 and TRBJ2-4; perhaps D is TRBD1 or TRBD2 (6 bases each). Looked up from germline, CDR1 is SGHTS and CDR2 is YDEGEE. V was clipped by 0 bases and J by 4 bases, with 11 bases between them. The CDR3 is made up of 15 amino acids.

The chain couples TRBV7-8 to TRBJ1-2; D gene uncertain. Germline CDR1 reads SGHVS; CDR2 reads FQNEAQ. Trimming removed 2 bases at V and 0 bases at J, with 19 bases between. The CDR3 loop spans 18 amino acids. The CDR3 DNA reads as TGTGCCAGCAGCTTATCCATGGGCATGTTACAGTCTAACTATGGCTACACCTTC. Protein product: CASSLSMGMLQSNYGYTF.

This clone appeared a single time. The V gene is TRBV5-4, the J gene TRBJ1-1; the D gene is possibly TRBD1 (6 bases). The germline V and J ends were trimmed by 3 bases and 4 bases, with 10 bases remaining between them. Germline lookup yields CDR1 SGHNT and CDR2 YYREEE (reference sequence). The CDR3 contains 13 residues. As DNA, the CDR3 is TGTGCCAGCAGCTCCAGGGGTGGCACTGAAGCTTTCTTT. The encoded protein is CASSSRGGTEAFF.